These 27 T cell receptor beta chains share one sample of origin, sequenced in a study of T cell responses to AZD1222 COVID-19 vaccine. Libraries were prepared by immunoSEQ multiplex PCR; TCRdb keeps only in-frame clonotypes and omits some of them. The sample includes approximately 92,000 clones, about nine tenths seen only once; the top ten take 6.5% to 8.5%. Sequenced here: peripheral blood, sampled on day 0 of AZD1222 vaccination. These receptors all stem from an adult in good health.

The chain carries TRBV29-1 and TRBJ1-2; D is uncertain. This CDR3 has 10 residues. Looked up from germline, CDR1 is SQVTM and CDR2 is ANQGSEA. V lost 6 bases and J 5 bases, leaving 7 bases between the germline ends. The CDR3 sequence: CSVGRYGYTF. DNA of the CDR3: TGCAGCGTGGGGAGGTATGGCTACACCTTC.

As DNA, the CDR3 is TGTGCCAGCAGCTTAGATGGTCTTAGCAATCAGCCCCAGCATTTT. Its protein product is CASSLDGLSNQPQHF. The rearrangement joins TRBV7-9 to TRBJ1-5; D is undetermined. CDR3 length equals 15 residues. Looked up from germline, CDR1 is SEHNR and CDR2 is FQNEAQ (reference sequence). V lost 1 base, J lost 0 bases, and 7 bases lay in between.

This rearrangement joins TRBV5-4 to TRBJ2-1, with TRBD2 matching over 12 bases. CDR3 size: 17 residues. The trim removed 1 base at V and 4 bases at J, leaving 6 bases unmatched. Looked up from germline, CDR1 is SGHNT and CDR2 is YYREEE (reference sequence). Here the CDR3 DNA reads TGTGCCAGCAGCTTGCTTCTAGCGGGGGGGGCATACAATGAGCAGTTCTTC. Its translation is CASSLLLAGGAYNEQFF.

Regarding this clone: The identical CDR3 is also encoded by other nucleotide sequences in the sample. CDR3 nucleotides: TGCGCCAGCAGCTTGCAAGGTAGCTACGAGCAGTACTTC. Translating it yields CASSLQGSYEQYF. V gene TRBV5-1 combines with J gene TRBJ2-7; D is uncertain. CDR1 and CDR2 from the germline V gene are SGHRS and YFSETQ. V was shortened by 1 base and J by 3 bases, with 8 bases between the two germline ends. The CDR3 extends over 13 amino acids.

V gene TRBV27 combines with J gene TRBJ2-7; 11 bases are shared with TRBD1. The CDR3 extends over 15 amino acids. Germline CDR1 reads MNHEY; CDR2 reads SMNVEV (reference sequence). The ends lost 6 bases at V and 1 base at J; junction bases unmatched: 5. The chain's CDR3 is CASRGTGGRSYEQYF. The CDR3 DNA follows: TGTGCCAGCAGGGGGACAGGGGGTAGATCCTACGAGCAGTACTTC.

The rearrangement links TRBV12-3 or TRBV12-4 to TRBJ1-3; D is unclear. There are 13 residues in the CDR3. V dropped 4 bases and J dropped 0 bases, with 4 bases sitting between them. The CDR3 DNA sequence: TGTGCCAGCAGTTCCCTCTCTGGAAACACCATATATTTT. Encoded protein: CASSSLSGNTIYF.

The chain links TRBV30 to TRBJ1-5; D remains unclear. Germline values: CDR1 GTSNPN, CDR2 SVGIG (reference sequence). V was clipped by 1 base and J by 1 base, with 5 bases between them. The CDR3 has 13 residues. The CDR3 region has the DNA TGTGCCTGGAGTGCGGGGAGCAATCAGCCCCAGCATTTT. This sequence encodes CAWSAGSNQPQHF.

V gene TRBV28 combines with J gene TRBJ2-4; D remains unclear. Germline CDR1 MDHEN, CDR2 SYDVKM. Trimming took off 7 bases at V and 8 bases at J, with 9 bases between the two ends. This CDR3 comprises 11 residues. The CDR3 sequence: CASTYRDIQYF. DNA for the CDR3: TGTGCCAGCACCTACCGAGACATTCAGTACTTC. Complete variable domain (other parts from reference TRBV28 and TRBJ2-4): DVKVTQSSRYLVKRTGEKVFLECVQDMDHENMFWYRQDPGLGLRLIYFSYDVKMKEKGDIPEGYSVSREKKERFSLILESASTNQTSMYLCASTYRDIQYFGAGTRLSVL.

This rearrangement joins TRBV10-3 to TRBJ2-3; 16 bases agree with TRBD2. The CDR3 has 18 residues. Losses at the gene ends were 6 bases for V and 5 bases for J; bases not matched to a gene: 11. Germline values: CDR1 ENHRY, CDR2 SYGVKD. CDR3: CAIRPGLAGGPARDTQYF. As DNA, the CDR3 is TGTGCCATCAGACCGGGACTAGCGGGGGGGCCAGCCCGAGATACGCAGTATTTT.

This chain connects TRBV5-1 to TRBJ1-1; D gene uncertain. The germline V gene encodes CDR1 SGHRS and CDR2 YFSETQ. The CDR3 contains 14 residues. With 4 bases removed from V and 7 bases from J, the gap between germline ends came to 17 bases. CDR3 DNA sequence: TGCGCCAGCAGCCTCGAGAGGGTGGCGGATGAAGCTTTCTTT. Protein: CASSLERVADEAFF.

The genes are TRBV27 and TRBJ1-5, with 8 nucleotides matching TRBD1. CDR1 and CDR2 from the germline V gene are MNHEY and SMNVEV (reference sequence). The V and J ends lost 6 bases and 2 bases, in that order; junction bases with no gene match: 9. This CDR3 is built from 16 residues. CDR3 bases: TGTGCCAGCAGCTCCCTTGACAGGGGAGGCAATCAGCCCCAGCATTTT. Residues: CASSSLDRGGNQPQHF.

A single count supports this clone. The CDR3 DNA follows: TGTGCCAGCAGCTTAGATTGGGTTAGGAATGAGCAGTTCTTC. Encoded protein: CASSLDWVRNEQFF. V gene TRBV11-3 combines with J gene TRBJ2-1; no definite D call. The CDR3 is 14 amino acids. Trimming removed 0 bases at V and 7 bases at J, with 10 bases between. Germline V CDR1 and CDR2: SGHNT, YENEEA.

The rearrangement links TRBV3-1 (or the pseudogene TRBV3-2) to TRBJ2-7, with D perhaps matching TRBD1 (6 bases). Germline lookup yields CDR1 LGHDT and CDR2 YNNKEL (reference sequence). V lost 6 bases, J lost 2 bases, and 11 bases lay in between. The CDR3 loop spans 13 amino acids. The CDR3 loop is CASSRTGTYEQYF. CDR3 coding DNA: TGTGCCAGCAGTCGAACAGGGACCTACGAGCAGTACTTC.

The V call is TRBV13, the J call TRBJ2-1; possibly TRBD2 for D (6 bases). Germline CDR1 reads PRHDT; CDR2 reads FYEKMQ (reference sequence). This CDR3 spans 17 amino acids. Trimming took 5 bases from V and 0 from J, leaving 17 bases between them. The CDR3 coding sequence is TGTGCCAGCAGCCCCCCGGGTAGCGGAAACTCCTACAATGAGCAGTTCTTC. Translated, it gives CASSPPGSGNSYNEQFF.

The chain links TRBV4-1 to TRBJ1-3; D remains unclear. This CDR3 has 16 residues. From germline, CDR1 is MGHRA and CDR2 YSYEKL. V was cut by 0 bases and J by 4 bases, with 13 bases left in between. As DNA, the CDR3 is TGCGCCAGCAGCCAAGATTTCTCCCCCGAGGGAAACACCATATATTTT. This codes for CASSQDFSPEGNTIYF.

The CDR3 bases are TGTGCCGCCACTAGTCAGGGGGCGGACACATATGAGCAGTTCTTC. This sequence encodes CAATSQGADTYEQFF. The V and J genes are TRBV28 and TRBJ2-1; the match to TRBD1 covers 8 bases. V lost 11 bases to trimming and J lost 8 bases; unmatched junction nucleotides: 17. CDR1 is MDHEN, CDR2 SYDVKM, per germline. This CDR3 has 15 residues.

V usage is TRBV6-1 and J usage is TRBJ1-2, with D possibly being TRBD1 (5 bases). The CDR3 runs to 17 residues. CDR1 is MNHNS and CDR2 is SASEGT in the germline V gene. Trimming cost V 3 bases and J 6 bases, with 23 bases left between them. For the CDR3, the DNA is TGTGCCAGCAGTGATCCCGAACTTCCGGGACTTCACGATGGCTACACCTTC. This codes for CASSDPELPGLHDGYTF.

V usage is TRBV7-9 and J usage is TRBJ2-5; D might be TRBD2 (7 bases). The V gene lost 5 bases and the J gene lost 5 bases, with 18 bases spanning the gap. Germline V lookup: CDR1 SEHNR, CDR2 FQNEAQ (reference sequence). The CDR3 sequence is 15 residues long. This CDR3 reads CASSLTDGGRETQYF. CDR3 nucleotides: TGTGCCAGCAGCCTGACCGACGGGGGGCGGGAGACCCAGTACTTC.

V is TRBV7-9 and J is TRBJ1-1; maybe TRBD1 (5 bases). The CDR3 loop spans 15 amino acids. Germline V CDR1 and CDR2: SEHNR, FQNEAQ (reference sequence). V was clipped by 2 bases and J by 2 bases, with 12 bases between them. CDR3 sequence reads: CASSLQGGGNTEAFF. In nucleotides, the CDR3 is TGTGCCAGCAGCTTACAGGGAGGAGGAAACACTGAAGCTTTCTTT.

J is TRBJ2-3 and V is TRBV30; D is unresolved. This CDR3 region has 13 residues. The V end was cut by 0 bases, the J end by 4 bases, with 8 bases between. The germline gives CDR1 GTSNPN, CDR2 SVGIG (reference sequence). CDR3 nucleotides: TGTGCCTGGAGTGTATTGGGTGCAGATACGCAGTATTTT. It encodes CAWSVLGADTQYF.

The chain joins TRBV6-5 to TRBJ1-5; tentatively, D is TRBD1 (6 bases). V lost 6 bases and J lost 3, with 12 bases in between. The CDR3 extends over 14 amino acids. Germline V gives CDR1 MNHEY, CDR2 SVGAGI. The CDR3 here is CASRVAGVNQPQHF. The CDR3 nucleotides read TGTGCCAGCAGGGTAGCAGGGGTCAATCAGCCCCAGCATTTT.

This chain joins TRBV9 and TRBJ2-2; possibly TRBD1 or TRBD2 for D (6 bases each). The CDR3 contains 15 residues. CDR1 and CDR2 from the germline V gene are SGDLS and YYNGEE. The V gene lost 7 bases and the J gene lost 5 bases, with 18 bases spanning the gap. CDR3 loop: CASELGGQETGELFF. The CDR3 nucleotides read TGTGCCAGCGAGCTAGGGGGGCAGGAGACCGGGGAGCTGTTTTTT.

V is TRBV7-2 and J is TRBJ1-4, with D unresolved. CDR3 length equals 15 residues. Between the trimmed V and J ends, which lost 2 bases and 8 bases, there was a span of 15 bases. Germline CDR1 reads SGHTA; CDR2 reads FQGNSA. The CDR3 sequence is CASSLYGQREEKLFF. The CDR3 DNA follows: TGTGCCAGCAGCTTATATGGGCAGAGGGAGGAAAAACTGTTTTTT.

V and J are TRBV6-5 and TRBJ1-1; 12 bases agree with TRBD1. The length of the CDR3 is 15 residues. Germline V gene sequence: CDR1 MNHEY, CDR2 SVGAGI. Trimming at V came to 2 bases and at J to 6 bases, leaving 4 bases not matched to a gene. In DNA form, the CDR3 reads TGTGCCAGCAGTTACGAGGGACAGGGGGCGGCTGAAGCTTTCTTT. Translation: CASSYEGQGAAEAFF.

The rearrangement links TRBV9 to TRBJ1-6; D call uncertain. This CDR3 is 16 amino acids long. V lost 4 bases and J lost 7, with 18 bases in between. CDR1 and CDR2 from the germline V gene are SGDLS and YYNGEE. The CDR3 loop is CASSYQTPPWNSPLHF. The CDR3 DNA is TGTGCCAGCAGCTACCAGACACCGCCGTGGAATTCACCCCTCCACTTT.

The chain's CDR3 is CASSLAGRGGQQFF. The CDR3, as DNA: TGTGCCAGCAGCTTAGCTGGCAGGGGTGGTCAGCAGTTCTTC. The genes are TRBV11-2 and TRBJ2-1; TRBD1 might be the D (6 bases). Trimming stripped 1 base from V and 11 bases from J, with 15 bases between. Per the germline V gene, CDR1 is SGHAT and CDR2 is FQNNGV. This CDR3 is 14 amino acids long.

V and J are TRBV30 and TRBJ1-3, with TRBD1 matching 9 bases. Germline values: CDR1 GTSNPN, CDR2 SVGIG (reference sequence). The CDR3 covers 14 residues. The ends lost 5 bases at V and 4 bases at J; junction bases unmatched: 6. The CDR3 spells CAWGTGSSGNTIYF. The CDR3 DNA sequence: TGTGCCTGGGGGACAGGGAGCTCCGGAAACACCATATATTTT.